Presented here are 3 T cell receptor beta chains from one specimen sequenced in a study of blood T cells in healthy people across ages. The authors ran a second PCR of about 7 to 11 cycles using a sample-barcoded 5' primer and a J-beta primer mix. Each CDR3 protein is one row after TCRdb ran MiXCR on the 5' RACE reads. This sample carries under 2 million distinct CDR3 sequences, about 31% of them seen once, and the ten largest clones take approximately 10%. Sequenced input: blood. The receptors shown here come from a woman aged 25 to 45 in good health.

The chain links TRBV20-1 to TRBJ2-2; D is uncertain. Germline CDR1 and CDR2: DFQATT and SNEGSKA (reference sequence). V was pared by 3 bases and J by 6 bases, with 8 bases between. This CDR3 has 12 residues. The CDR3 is CSASVDAGELFF. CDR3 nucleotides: TGCAGTGCTAGTGTGGATGCCGGGGAGCTGTTTTTT.

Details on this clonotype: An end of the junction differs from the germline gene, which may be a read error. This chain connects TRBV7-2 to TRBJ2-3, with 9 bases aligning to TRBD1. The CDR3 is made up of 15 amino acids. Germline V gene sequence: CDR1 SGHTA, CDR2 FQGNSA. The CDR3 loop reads CASRMDRGGHGTPYF. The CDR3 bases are TGTGCCAGCCGTATGGACAGGGGTGGTCATGGTACGCCGTATTTT. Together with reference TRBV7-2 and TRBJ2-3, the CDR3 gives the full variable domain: GAGVSQSPSNKVTEKGKDVELRCDPISGHTALYWYRQSLGQGLEFLIYFQGNSAPDKSGLPSDRFSAERTGGSVSTLTIQRTQQEDSAVYLCASRMDRGGHGTPYFGPGTRLTVL.

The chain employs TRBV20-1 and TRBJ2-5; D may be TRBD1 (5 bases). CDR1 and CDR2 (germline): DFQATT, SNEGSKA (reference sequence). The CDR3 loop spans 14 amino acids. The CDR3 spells CSPIRGVNQETQYF. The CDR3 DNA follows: TGCAGCCCCATAAGGGGCGTAAACCAAGAGACCCAGTACTTC.